The 29 T cell receptor beta chains below come from one sample, sequenced in a study of shared clonotypes between healthy human individuals (dated by TCRdb to the early 2020s). Library construction relied on the immunoSEQ multiplex PCR assay. The table comes from immuneACCESS by way of TCRdb, which keeps in-frame sequences with V and J called. Part of the clones is missing from these tables; in studies checked, under half for an unresolved V gene and the rest for unknown reasons. Present in this sample are about 2.4 million clones, roughly 93% of which were seen just once. The ten largest clones represent about 0.34% of the sample. Sequenced sample: naive CD4+ T cells from PBMCs. The cell subset or site label of this sample denotes: CD45RA+ positively selected. The source is a man between 18 and 29 years old in good health. Some clones in this sample may be carry-over from other donors' samples.

V is TRBV6-5 and J is TRBJ1-4; 8 nucleotides match TRBD1. Germline V lookup: CDR1 MNHEY, CDR2 SVGAGI. This CDR3 contains 14 residues. V dropped 5 bases and J dropped 4; count of bases not matched to a gene: 3. The CDR3 DNA is TGTGCCAGCAGTGAGGACAGGGTTAATGAAAAACTGTTTTTT. Translating gives CASSEDRVNEKLFF.

The chain links TRBV7-3 to TRBJ2-1, with D hard to call. CDR1 SGHTA and CDR2 FQGTGA come from the germline V gene. The CDR3 totals 14 residues. V was clipped by 3 bases and J by 4 bases, with 10 bases between them. This CDR3 reads CASSLGIAYNEQFF. As DNA, the CDR3 is TGTGCCAGCAGCTTGGGAATTGCATACAATGAGCAGTTCTTC.

The rearrangement links TRBV9 to TRBJ2-7, with D perhaps TRBD1 (6 bases). Trimming pared 0 bases from V and 2 bases from J, leaving 18 bases between. Looked up from germline, CDR1 is SGDLS and CDR2 is YYNGEE. The CDR3 extends over 17 amino acids. CDR3 DNA: TGTGCCAGCAGCGTAGCCCGACCACAGGGCCACCCCTACGAGCAGTACTTC. The encoded protein is CASSVARPQGHPYEQYF.

This clone appeared once. The gene calls are TRBV7-2 and TRBJ2-7; 7 bases align to TRBD2. With V trimmed by 1 base and J by 0 bases, 3 bases remained unmatched. Germline CDR1 reads SGHTA; CDR2 reads FQGNSA. CDR3 size: 15 residues. The CDR3 loop reads CASSLDGGDSYEQYF. The CDR3 nucleotides read TGTGCCAGCAGCTTAGATGGGGGGGACTCCTACGAGCAGTACTTC.

In this sample, this clone turned up once. This chain connects TRBV7-3 to TRBJ2-7; unclear D gene. Germline-derived CDR1 and CDR2 are SGHTA and FQGTGA. Between the trimmed V and J ends, which lost 8 bases and 7 bases, there was a span of 21 bases. This CDR3 has 14 residues. The CDR3 loop is CASDRPPRLMEQYF. In nucleotides, the CDR3 is TGTGCCAGCGACCGCCCCCCCCGGTTAATGGAGCAGTACTTC.

V usage is TRBV5-1 and J usage is TRBJ2-4, with 7 bases matching TRBD1. V shed 4 bases, J shed 6 bases, and the junction held 4 bases outside the gene matches. Germline CDR1 reads SGHRS; CDR2 reads YFSETQ. The CDR3 sequence is 13 residues long. The CDR3 region has the DNA TGCGCCAGCAGCAAGGGACAGTCAAACATTCAGTACTTC. Encoded protein: CASSKGQSNIQYF.

The rearrangement links TRBV7-9 to TRBJ1-3, with D possibly matching TRBD1 (5 bases). The CDR3 totals 19 residues. Germline V CDR1 and CDR2: SEHNR, FQNEAQ (reference sequence). V shed 5 bases and J shed 0 bases, with 23 bases lying between them. The CDR3, as DNA: TGTGCCAGCAGCAGGATTACCTCCGGGACGGTCTACTCTGGAAACACCATATATTTT. Its translation: CASSRITSGTVYSGNTIYF.

V is TRBV4-1 and J is TRBJ1-6; D unresolved. Trimming took 6 bases from V and 5 from J, leaving 8 bases between them. The CDR3 loop spans 13 amino acids. The germline V gene encodes CDR1 MGHRA and CDR2 YSYEKL. CDR3 bases: TGCGCCAGCAGTCGGACGGATAATTCACCCCTCCACTTT. Amino acids: CASSRTDNSPLHF.

As concerns this clone: In the same sample, other DNA sequences code for this CDR3. The chain links TRBV5-1 to TRBJ2-3; D gene ambiguous. Between the trimmed V and J ends, which lost 1 base and 0 bases, there was a span of 6 bases. In germline, CDR1 is SGHRS, CDR2 YFSETQ. The CDR3 sequence is 14 residues long. The CDR3 here is CASSLSGSTDTQYF. The CDR3 DNA reads as TGCGCCAGCAGCTTGTCCGGGAGCACAGATACGCAGTATTTT. The full variable domain, rest sourced from reference TRBV5-1 and TRBJ2-3, is KAGVTQTPRYLIKTRGQQVTLSCSPISGHRSVSWYQQTPGQGLQFLFEYFSETQRNKGNFPGRFSGRQFSNSRSEMNVSTLELGDSALYLCASSLSGSTDTQYFGPGTRLTVL.

This CDR3 reads CASSSPGGNEKLFF. The CDR3 bases are TGTGCCAGCAGTTCGCCGGGGGGAAATGAAAAACTGTTTTTT. The V gene is TRBV28, the J gene TRBJ1-4, with D perhaps TRBD1 (5 bases). This CDR3 has 14 residues. CDR1 and CDR2 from the germline V gene are MDHEN and SYDVKM. Trimming shortened V by 4 bases and J by 5 bases, and 11 bases separated the two germline ends.

This rearrangement joins TRBV4-1 to TRBJ2-2; no firm D call. Trimming pared 7 bases from V and 3 bases from J, leaving 12 bases between. Germline-derived CDR1 and CDR2 are MGHRA and YSYEKL. The CDR3 spans 14 residues. As DNA, the CDR3 is TGCGCCAGCAACCTGGAGCCTTACACCGGGGAGCTGTTTTTT. It is translated as CASNLEPYTGELFF.

This CDR3 is CASSLMGAGGPTQYF. The CDR3 DNA reads as TGTGCCAGCAGCTTAATGGGGGCGGGAGGGCCGACCCAGTACTTC. The J gene is TRBJ2-5, the V gene TRBV7-2; 9 bases are shared with TRBD2. This CDR3 is built from 15 residues. The junction had 8 bases not matched to a gene; V was cut back by 2 bases and J by 7 bases. CDR1 is SGHTA, CDR2 FQGNSA, per germline. Drawing the rest from reference TRBV7-2 and TRBJ2-5, the complete variable domain is GAGVSQSPSNKVTEKGKDVELRCDPISGHTALYWYRQSLGQGLEFLIYFQGNSAPDKSGLPSDRFSAERTGGSVSTLTIQRTQQEDSAVYLCASSLMGAGGPTQYFGPGTRLLVL.

The CDR3 nucleotides are TGTGCCAGCAGTGAAGCGACGGTGAGGTATAGCAATCAGCCCCAGCATTTT. Its translation is CASSEATVRYSNQPQHF. The chain recombines TRBV6-1 with TRBJ1-5, with unresolved D. The CDR3 is 17 residues long. The germline V gene has CDR1 MNHNS and CDR2 SASEGT. V was pared by 0 bases and J by 0 bases, with 12 bases between.

The rearrangement links TRBV27 to TRBJ2-7; D is unresolved. The CDR3 is made up of 14 amino acids. Trimming took off 6 bases at V and 2 bases at J, with 14 bases between the two ends. Germline assignment: CDR1 MNHEY and CDR2 SMNVEV (reference sequence). The DNA for the CDR3 is TGTGCCAGCAGCTATCAGGAAGCGACCTACGAGCAGTACTTC. It yields the protein CASSYQEATYEQYF.

The rearrangement links TRBV7-9 to TRBJ2-2, with D possibly being TRBD1 (6 bases). This CDR3 has 17 residues. With 5 bases removed from V and 1 base from J, the gap between germline ends came to 17 bases. Germline V CDR1 and CDR2: SEHNR, FQNEAQ (reference sequence). The CDR3 DNA follows: TGTGCCAGCAGCGCACCGATTCCGGGACAGAACACCGGGGAGCTGTTTTTT. Translated: CASSAPIPGQNTGELFF. The full variable domain, its missing parts supplied by reference TRBV7-9 and TRBJ2-2, is DTGVSQNPRHKITKRGQNVTFRCDPISEHNRLYWYRQTLGQGPEFLTYFQNEAQLEKSRLLSDRFSAERPKGSFSTLEIQRTEQGDSAMYLCASSAPIPGQNTGELFFGEGSRLTVL.

With regard to this clone: Germline and junction disagree at one end, which may indicate a read error. V is TRBV7-3 and J is TRBJ2-7, with D possibly matching TRBD1 (6 bases). The CDR3 runs 13 residues. Per the germline V gene, CDR1 is SGHTA and CDR2 is FQGTGA. CDR3 residues: CASSLTGSIEQYF. CDR3 nucleotides: TGTGCCAGCAGCCTAACAGGGTCCATAGAGCAGTACTTC. Combining the CDR3 with reference TRBV7-3 and TRBJ2-7 gives the whole variable domain GAGVSQTPSNKVTEKGKYVELRCDPISGHTALYWYRQSLGQGPEFLIYFQGTGAADDSGLPNDRFFAVRPEGSVSTLKIQRTERGDSAVYLCASSLTGSIEQYFGPGTRLTVT.

On this clone itself: The DNA is left out, because the CDR3 cannot be placed on it with certainty; the CDR3 is given as TCRdb lists it. This chain connects TRBV11-1 to TRBJ2-7; the table calls TRBD1, which could not be checked here. Germline CDR1 SGHAT, CDR2 FQDESV (reference sequence). The CDR3 totals 15 residues, both ends included. The CDR3 protein is CASSFFGPGQDEQYF.

In DNA form, the CDR3 reads TGTGCCAGTAGTCAGGACTACTATGGCTACACCTTC. Protein product: CASSQDYYGYTF. This chain uses TRBV19 with TRBJ1-2; D is uncertain. Trimming shortened V by 5 bases and J by 3 bases, and 7 bases separated the two germline ends. Germline V gene lookup returns CDR1 LNHDA and CDR2 SQIVND (reference sequence). The CDR3 contains 12 residues.

The V gene is TRBV19, the J gene TRBJ2-2; D unclear. Germline V gene data show CDR1 as LNHDA and CDR2 as SQIVND (reference sequence). This CDR3 region has 17 residues. V lost 0 bases and J lost 4, with 15 bases in between. The CDR3 nucleotides read TGTGCCAGTAGTATAGATCGGCTTGGTACAGCCACCGGGGAGCTGTTTTTT. Protein sequence: CASSIDRLGTATGELFF.

The chain is built from TRBV5-6 and TRBJ2-7, with TRBD2 identical over 9 bases. Per germline, CDR1 SGHDT and CDR2 YYEEEE. The CDR3 is made up of 16 amino acids. V was clipped by 4 bases and J by 5 bases; unmatched bases: 13. This CDR3 reads CASSGSPGLAVHEQYF. The CDR3 DNA follows: TGTGCCAGCAGCGGGTCCCCGGGACTAGCTGTCCACGAGCAGTACTTC.

The chain uses TRBV19 and TRBJ2-2; D gene ambiguous. CDR3 size: 12 residues. Germline CDR1 and CDR2: LNHDA and SQIVND (reference sequence). The V gene lost 6 bases and the J gene lost 5 bases, with 7 bases spanning the gap. The CDR3 DNA sequence: TGTGCCAGTAGATCAAGAACCGGGGAGCTGTTTTTT. It specifies CASRSRTGELFF.

As to this clone: Within the sample, other DNA sequences also encode this same CDR3. V gene TRBV10-3 combines with J gene TRBJ2-7; D might be TRBD1 (5 bases). V was trimmed by 4 bases and J by 4 bases, leaving 8 bases between them. Germline CDR1 reads ENHRY; CDR2 reads SYGVKD. This CDR3 has 12 amino acids. The CDR3 nucleotides are TGTGCCATCAGTGGGCAGGGTTACGAGCAGTACTTC. The encoded protein is CAISGQGYEQYF.

This chain uses TRBV5-4 with TRBJ1-2; tentatively, D is TRBD1 (5 bases). The V end lost 4 bases, the J end lost 1 base, and 8 bases lay between the germline ends. This CDR3 region has 13 residues. Germline CDR1 SGHNT, CDR2 YYREEE (reference sequence). The CDR3 DNA sequence: TGTGCCAGCAGCGAACAGGTTAACTATGGCTACACCTTC. It codes for CASSEQVNYGYTF.

V is TRBV28 and J is TRBJ1-1, with D perhaps matching TRBD1 (6 bases). With 7 bases removed from V and 5 bases from J, the gap between germline ends came to 26 bases. CDR1 and CDR2 (germline): MDHEN, SYDVKM. The CDR3 covers 17 residues. CDR3 DNA: TGTGCCAGCAAGCCCGCGGGACAAAACTACCTTGGGACTGAAGCTTTCTTT. This translates into CASKPAGQNYLGTEAFF.

The chain links TRBV4-3 to TRBJ1-1, with D maybe TRBD1 (5 bases). From germline, CDR1 is LGHNA and CDR2 YSLEER. V lost 1 base and J lost 11, with 23 bases in between. The CDR3 sequence is 16 residues long. CDR3 bases: TGCGCCAGCAGCCAAGGTCGGGGAGGGGCCCGGGCAGGGGCTTTCTTT. This translates into CASSQGRGGARAGAFF.

J is TRBJ2-2 and V is TRBV11-2; the D is unclear. Germline CDR1 reads SGHAT; CDR2 reads FQNNGV. V shed 4 bases and J shed 8 bases, with 8 bases lying between them. The CDR3 runs 12 residues. CDR3 in DNA: TGTGCCAGCAGCTCGCCCATTGGGGAGCTGTTTTTT. Protein product: CASSSPIGELFF.

The chain uses TRBV19 and TRBJ2-7; 7 bases fit TRBD1. With 4 bases clipped from V and 3 bases from J, the junction kept 18 bases outside the gene matches. The CDR3 runs to 18 residues. CDR1 LNHDA and CDR2 SQIVND come from the germline V gene (reference sequence). The DNA of the CDR3 is TGTGCCAGTAGTACTAGACGACGGGGACAGTTAAATTACTACGAGCAGTACTTC. Its translation: CASSTRRRGQLNYYEQYF.

This chain uses TRBV19 with TRBJ2-7, with TRBD2 identical over 10 bases. CDR3 length: 15 amino acids. CDR1 and CDR2 from the germline V gene are LNHDA and SQIVND (reference sequence). V was pared by 7 bases and J by 3 bases, with 9 bases of the junction left unmatched. CDR3 nucleotides: TGTGCCAGTACCCCCCTAGCGGGAGCCTTCTACGAGCAGTACTTC. Protein: CASTPLAGAFYEQYF.

On this clone: At the DNA level, this CDR3 is encoded by other sequences in the same sample as well. The chain joins TRBV9 to TRBJ1-1; D ambiguous. Per germline, CDR1 SGDLS and CDR2 YYNGEE. V lost 0 bases, J lost 1 base, and 7 bases lay in between. This CDR3 contains 14 residues. The CDR3 DNA reads TGTGCCAGCAGCGTAGGAGGGAGGAACACTGAAGCTTTCTTT. Protein sequence: CASSVGGRNTEAFF.